The T cell receptor (beta chain) under discussion was sequenced for a study of metastatic and nonmetastatic thyroid tumors. For the study at large: Thyroid patients, malignant and benign, had repertoires compared across blood and tumor or nodule tissue.

TCRdb re-called the PCR reads with MiXCR. The sample yields tens of thousands of clones, over 12% seen once. Patients underwent thyroid surgery, and none had received any treatment before it. The germline gives CDR1 SGHVS, CDR2 FQNEAQ. The CDR3 runs to 15 residues. The V end lost 5 bases, the J end lost 4 bases, and 15 bases lay between the germline ends. This clone was seen ten or more times. Its cognate antigen is unknown. Study outcomes and limitations: The study reportedly found significantly higher TCR beta diversity in malignant thyroid tumors than benign nodules, in blood and tumor.

The V and J genes are TRBV7-8 and TRBJ1-5; D gene ambiguous. The sequenced sample consisted of blood. This sequence originates from a male donor with papillary thyroid cancer or a benign thyroid nodule (not recorded which). Some clones in this sample may be carry-over from other donors' samples. CDR3 in DNA: TGTGCCAGCAGCCCAAGGCGGGTAGCAAATCAGCCCCAGCATTTT. Its protein is CASSPRRVANQPQHF.